This T cell receptor (beta chain) appears in the sequencing data of a study of cytomegalovirus exposure and HLA in healthy donors. The PCR was carried out with 60 Vbeta primers and 13 Jbeta primers. Clones were read by immunoSEQ multiplex PCR, and TCRdb kept only the in-frame ones, dropping some. Of tens of thousands of clones listed, about 87% are singletons. What was sequenced was PBMCs. This sequence originates from a young man in good health and CMV-seronegative.

The CDR3 is CAIDGQGGWVRKTQYF. The CDR3 DNA sequence: TGTGCCATCGACGGGCAGGGAGGATGGGTTCGGAAGACCCAGTACTTC. The V and J genes are TRBV28 and TRBJ2-5; D perhaps matches TRBD2 (6 bases). Trimming took 10 bases from V and 6 from J, leaving 27 bases between them. This CDR3 region has 16 residues. Per the germline V gene, CDR1 is MDHEN and CDR2 is SYDVKM.